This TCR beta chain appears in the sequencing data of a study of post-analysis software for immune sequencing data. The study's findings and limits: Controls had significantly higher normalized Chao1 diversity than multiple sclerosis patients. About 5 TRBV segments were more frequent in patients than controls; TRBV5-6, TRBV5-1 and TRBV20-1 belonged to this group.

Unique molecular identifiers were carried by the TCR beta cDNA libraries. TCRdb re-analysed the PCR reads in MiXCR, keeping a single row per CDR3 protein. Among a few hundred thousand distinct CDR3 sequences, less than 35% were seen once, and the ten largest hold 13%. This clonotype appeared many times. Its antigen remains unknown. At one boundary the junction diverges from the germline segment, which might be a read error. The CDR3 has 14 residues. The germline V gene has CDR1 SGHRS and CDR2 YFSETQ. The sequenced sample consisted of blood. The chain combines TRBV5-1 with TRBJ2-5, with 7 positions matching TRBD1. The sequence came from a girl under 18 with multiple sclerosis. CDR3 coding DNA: TGTGCCAGCAGCCTCGGACAGGTCCAAGAGACCCAGTACTTC. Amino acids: CASSLGQVQETQYF.